This entry features one T cell receptor beta chain sequence. The antigen remains undetermined. With 60 Vbeta and 13 Jbeta primers, the PCR was carried out. Measured with immunoSEQ multiplex PCR; TCRdb has only the in-frame clones, and not every one. This table has some 150,000 clones, approximately 80% appearing once. V lost 4 bases, J lost 5 bases, and 18 bases lay in between. The germline CDR1 and CDR2 sequences are SGDLS and YYNGEE. This CDR3 contains 15 residues. This record belongs to a study of cytomegalovirus exposure and HLA in healthy donors. Study-wide points: Earlier analysis found most TCR beta V segments productive about 90% or about 30% of the time. Most CMV-associated TCR beta chains appeared HLA-restricted in a later analysis.

The genes are TRBV9 and TRBJ1-2, with a tentative D call TRBD1 (5 bases). The clonotype comes from a woman between 35 and 50 years old in good health and CMV-seronegative. Material for sequencing was PBMCs. The CDR3, as DNA: TGTGCCAGCAGCACTACAGGTCAGGATACGTATGGCTACACCTTC. This gives the protein CASSTTGQDTYGYTF.